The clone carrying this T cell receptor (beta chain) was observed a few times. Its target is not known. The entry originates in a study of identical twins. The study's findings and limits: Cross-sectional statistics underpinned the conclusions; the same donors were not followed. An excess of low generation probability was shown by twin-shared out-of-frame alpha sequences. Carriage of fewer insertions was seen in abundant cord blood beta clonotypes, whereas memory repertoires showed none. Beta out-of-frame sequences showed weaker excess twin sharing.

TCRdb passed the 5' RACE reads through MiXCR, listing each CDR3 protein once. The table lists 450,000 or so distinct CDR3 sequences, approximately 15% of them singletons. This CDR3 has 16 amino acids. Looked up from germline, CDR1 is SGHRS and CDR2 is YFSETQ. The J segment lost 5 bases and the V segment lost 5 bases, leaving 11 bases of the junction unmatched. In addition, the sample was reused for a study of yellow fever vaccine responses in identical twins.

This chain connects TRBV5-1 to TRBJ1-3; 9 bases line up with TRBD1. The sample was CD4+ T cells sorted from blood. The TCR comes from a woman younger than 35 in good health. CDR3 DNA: TGCGCCAGCAGACTGGATCCGGGACAGGGAAGAAACACCATATATTTT. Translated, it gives CASRLDPGQGRNTIYF. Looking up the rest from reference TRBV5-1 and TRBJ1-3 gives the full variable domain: KAGVTQTPRYLIKTRGQQVTLSCSPISGHRSVSWYQQTPGQGLQFLFEYFSETQRNKGNFPGRFSGRQFSNSRSEMNVSTLELGDSALYLCASRLDPGQGRNTIYFGEGSWLTVV.